This is a list of T cell receptor beta chains from one sample in a study of blood T cells in healthy people across ages. From the 5' RACE reads, TCRdb called clonotypes with MiXCR, one entry per CDR3 protein. The sample includes hundreds of thousands of distinct CDR3 sequences, over 40% of them seen just once. Sequenced material: blood. Source of these receptors: a man aged 80 or over in good health. The CDR3 runs from the conserved cysteine through the conserved F or W. A D gene is named only where the DNA matches it firmly. Clone size is shown for a subset of rows, as once, few, many or a class of expanded clone.

TRBD1	14	TRBJ2-7	NA	TRBV6-2/TRBV6-3	TGTGCCAGCAACGATTTGGACAGGGGGCACGAGCAGTACTTC	CASNDLDRGHEQYF
TRBD2	14	TRBJ2-3	NA	TRBV10-1	TGCGCCAGCAGTGAGAACGGGAGGGCCGATACGCAGTATTTT	CASSENGRADTQYF
NA	15	TRBJ2-1	NA	TRBV18	TGTGCCAGCTCTTCCGGCGCGTCGGACCAAGAGACCCAGTTCTTC	CASSSGASDQETQFF
NA	15	TRBJ2-1	NA	TRBV4-3	TGCGCCAGCAGCCAAGGACCAGCGGAGTACAATGAGCAGTTCTTC	CASSQGPAEYNEQFF
NA	19	TRBJ1-4	NA	TRBV5-1	TGCGCCAGCAGCTTGGGAAGGGGTGTGCCGGGACGGTTTAATGAAAAACTGTTTTTT	CASSLGRGVPGRFNEKLFF
NA	18	TRBJ2-7	NA	TRBV6-1	TGTGCCAGCTTCCACAAGCGTCGCGGGGAGTCCCCCGGGGACGAGCAGTACTTC	CASFHKRRGESPGDEQYF
NA	11	TRBJ2-7	few	TRBV20-1	TGCAGTGCTCAACAGGGCTACGAGCAGTACTTC	CSAQQGYEQYF
TRBD2	14	TRBJ2-3	many	TRBV7-2	TGTGCCAGCAGGGCTAGCGGGAACTCAGATACGCAGTATTTT	CASRASGNSDTQYF
TRBD2	16	TRBJ2-3	NA	TRBV6-5	TGTGCCAGCAGTACTAGCGGGGGGGCCATCGCAGATACGCAGTATTTT	CASSTSGGAIADTQYF
TRBD1	15	TRBJ2-3	once	TRBV3-1	TGTGCCAGCAGCCAAGCAGGGGGCTTCACAGATACGCAGTATTTT	CASSQAGGFTDTQYF
NA	16	TRBJ2-7	few	TRBV3-1	TGTGCCAGCAGCCAAGGGTTCCGCGGGAAGTATCTCGAGCAGTACTTC	CASSQGFRGKYLEQYF
TRBD1	12	TRBJ2-7	NA	TRBV29-1	TGCAGCGTTGGGACAGGGAACAACGAGCAGTACTTC	CSVGTGNNEQYF
TRBD1	15	TRBJ2-7	NA	TRBV4-2	TGTGCCAGCAGCCAGACGGGACAGTCAGGCAACGAGCAGTACTTC	CASSQTGQSGNEQYF
NA	15	TRBJ2-7	many	TRBV29-1	TGCAGCGTTGGAAACTCCGGACGGATACCCTACGAGCAGTACTTC	CSVGNSGRIPYEQYF
TRBD2	17	TRBJ2-2	NA	TRBV4-2	TGTGCCAGCAGCCAAGATCTCGGGACTAGCCGCACCGGGGAGCTGTTTTTT	CASSQDLGTSRTGELFF
TRBD2	16	TRBJ2-1	NA	TRBV5-1	TGCGCCAGCAGCGGGGGGGGACTAGCGGAATACAATGAGCAGTTCTTC	CASSGGGLAEYNEQFF
TRBD2	18	TRBJ2-1	NA	TRBV25-1	TGTGCCAGCAGTGACCGGACTAGCGGGAGGGCCTCCAACAATGAGCAGTTCTTC	CASSDRTSGRASNNEQFF
NA	11	TRBJ2-5	NA	TRBV30	TGTGCCTGGGGCACCCAAGAGACCCAGTACTTC	CAWGTQETQYF
NA	9	TRBJ2-7	NA	TRBV20-1	TGCAGTGCTAGCTACGAGCAGTACTTC	CSASYEQYF
TRBD1	16	TRBJ2-7	few	TRBV5-4	TGTGCCAGCAGCCACACTCGGACAGGGGGGATCGACGAGCAGTACTTC	CASSHTRTGGIDEQYF
NA	13	TRBJ1-6	NA	TRBV20-1	TGCAGTGCCCTAGCGGGGTGGTATTCACCCCTCCACTTT	CSALAGWYSPLHF
TRBD2	15	TRBJ2-2	few	TRBV20-1	TGCAGTGCTAGTCGGCGGGAGATTAACACCGGGGAGCTGTTTTTT	CSASRREINTGELFF
NA	15	TRBJ2-1	NA	TRBV20-1	TGCAGTGCTGGAATCAGGGGGGCCACCTACAATGAGCAGTTCTTC	CSAGIRGATYNEQFF
NA	14	TRBJ2-3	many	TRBV5-1	TGCGCCAGCAGCTCGGGACATTTACAAGATACGCAGTATTTT	CASSSGHLQDTQYF
NA	15	TRBJ2-6	NA	TRBV12-5	TGTGCTAGTGGCGCCTTTAACTCTGGGGCCAACGTCCTGACTTTC	CASGAFNSGANVLTF
NA	13	TRBJ1-4	NA	TRBV12-3/TRBV12-4	TGTGCCAGCAGTGCTACAACTAATGAAAAACTGTTTTTT	CASSATTNEKLFF
NA	14	TRBJ1-1	NA	TRBV9	TGTGCCAGCAGCCCCCGGACAGCTGACACTGAAGCTTTCTTT	CASSPRTADTEAFF
TRBD1	15	TRBJ2-5	NA	TRBV20-1	TGCAGTGCTAGTGGACAGGGGGGACCCCCCGAGACCCAGTACTTC	CSASGQGGPPETQYF
TRBD2	15	TRBJ2-5	once	TRBV2	TGTGCCAGCAAAGGGGAAGCGGGGGGCTTGGAGACCCAGTACTTC	CASKGEAGGLETQYF
TRBD1	14	TRBJ2-7	NA	TRBV10-3	TGTGCCGTCAGTACAGGGGGCAGGTCCTACGAGCAGTACTTC	CAVSTGGRSYEQYF
NA	13	TRBJ2-5	NA	TRBV20-1	TGCAGTGCTCCCGACTTAGGTGGGGAGACCCAGTACTTC	CSAPDLGGETQYF
NA	13	TRBJ1-5	NA	TRBV14	TGTGCCAGCAGCCGGGGGTCAGGTCAGCCCCAGCATTTT	CASSRGSGQPQHF
NA	15	TRBJ1-3	NA	TRBV16	TGTGCCAGCACCTATAGAAGTCTCTCTGGAAACACCATATATTTT	CASTYRSLSGNTIYF
NA	16	TRBJ2-3	few	TRBV25-1	TGTGCCAGCAGTGAACCTGGCGGGGTGAGCACAGATACGCAGTATTTT	CASSEPGGVSTDTQYF
NA	13	TRBJ1-2	many	TRBV3-1	TGTGCCAGCAGCCAATTACAAGGGTCTGGCTACACCTTC	CASSQLQGSGYTF
NA	14	TRBJ2-5	NA	TRBV7-2	TGTGCCAGCATCGACCGGGGCGGGGTGGAGACCCAGTACTTC	CASIDRGGVETQYF
NA	15	TRBJ2-3	few	TRBV3-1	TGTGCCAGCAGCTCTAGAGGGGGGCGCACAGATACGCAGTATTTT	CASSSRGGRTDTQYF
TRBD1	14	TRBJ2-7	many	TRBV20-1	TGCAGTGCTACTGGACAGGGGGGGGCCTACGAGCAGTACTTC	CSATGQGGAYEQYF
NA	13	TRBJ2-2	NA	TRBV11-2	TGTGCCAGCAGCCGGGAGTTCACCGGGGAGCTGTTTTTT	CASSREFTGELFF
NA	15	TRBJ2-5	NA	TRBV5-6	TGTGCCAGCAGCTCCCTGGGACACCTCCAAGAGACCCAGTACTTC	CASSSLGHLQETQYF
TRBD1	16	TRBJ1-3	NA	TRBV12-3/TRBV12-4	TGTGCCAGCAGTTTAAGGGGGAGACAGGGCGGAAACACCATATATTTT	CASSLRGRQGGNTIYF
NA	12	TRBJ2-5	NA	TRBV20-1	TGCAGTGCTGGCCAGGAGCGGGAGACCCAGTACTTC	CSAGQERETQYF
NA	15	TRBJ2-5	NA	TRBV7-2	TGTGCCAGCAGCTCAACCCGGACCGGCAAAGAGACCCAGTACTTC	CASSSTRTGKETQYF
NA	13	TRBJ1-2	few	TRBV20-1	TGCAGTTTCGAGGGAGGCCCCTCTGGAGGCTACACCTTC	CSFEGGPSGGYTF
TRBD2	16	TRBJ2-7	NA	TRBV3-1	TGTGCCAGCAGCCTTGGGACTAGCGGGGCTTTGGGGTCTTGGTACTTC	CASSLGTSGALGSWYF
TRBD1	14	TRBJ2-5	few	TRBV7-2	TGTGCCAGCAGCTCAAGGACAGGGTCAGAGACCCAGTACTTC	CASSSRTGSETQYF
NA	15	TRBJ2-1	once	TRBV27	TGTGCCAGCAGTTTAGTTCGTCACCCTCAAGAGACCCAGTTCTTC	CASSLVRHPQETQFF
NA	15	TRBJ2-7	many	TRBV6-5	TGTGCCAGCAGTTACTCGAGAGCAGGGTCGTACGAGCAGTACTTC	CASSYSRAGSYEQYF
NA	16	TRBJ1-1	NA	TRBV11-1	TGTGCCAGCAGCCCTGACGGGGGCAGGGCCCTTCGAGAAGCTTTCTTT	CASSPDGGRALREAFF
TRBD1	14	TRBJ2-7	few	TRBV2	TGTGCCAGCAGGAGGACAGGTCCTATCGACGAGCAGTACTTC	CASRRTGPIDEQYF
NA	14	TRBJ2-7	NA	TRBV5-1	TGCGCCAGCAGCTTGGGACAGCTCTCCTACGAGCAGTACTTC	CASSLGQLSYEQYF
TRBD2	14	TRBJ2-5	few	TRBV6-2/TRBV6-3	TGTGCCAGCAGGACAAGCGGGAGCCAAGAGACCCAGTACTTC	CASRTSGSQETQYF
NA	10	TRBJ2-1	few	TRBV2	TGTGCCAGCAGTAGCAATGAGCAGTTCTTC	CASSSNEQFF
TRBD1	16	TRBJ2-7	NA	TRBV20-1	TGCAGTGCTAGAGAACCCTGGACAGGGCAAAACTACGAGCAGTACTTC	CSAREPWTGQNYEQYF
NA	15	TRBJ2-5	NA	TRBV7-2	TGTGCCAGCACCTCCTATAACGGGTTTCAAGAGACCCAGTACTTC	CASTSYNGFQETQYF
NA	16	TRBJ2-1	few	TRBV20-1	TGCAGTGCTGGGGGGCGGGGACGAGAACTTTACAATGAGCAGTTCTTC	CSAGGRGRELYNEQFF
TRBD2	16	TRBJ2-7	few	TRBV4-3	TGCGCCAGCAGCCGAAAACTAGCGGGAGATTCCTACGAGCAGTACTTC	CASSRKLAGDSYEQYF
TRBD2	18	TRBJ2-3	NA	TRBV14	TGTGCCAGCAGCCAAGACTGGGGCGGGAGGGCCGAGGGAGAGACGCAGTATTTT	CASSQDWGGRAEGETQYF
NA	13	TRBJ2-5	many	TRBV10-3	TGTGCCATCAGCGGGGTGGGACTAGAGACCCAGTACTTC	CAISGVGLETQYF